This T cell receptor beta chain comes out of a study of monozygotic twins with inflammatory bowel disease. Comments on this clonotype: Its specificity is not known.

Germline lookup yields CDR1 SGHRS and CDR2 YFSETQ. CDR3 length equals 18 residues. Study observations and caveats: It was in IBD patients that TCRbeta diversity (inverse Simpson) was lower than in healthy co-twins. The existence of one strong signal or clonotype linked to IBD lacked support.

Whole-blood total RNA was extracted without T cell sorting. UMIs incorporating a 6-nucleotide sample barcode were appended by means of template switching. TCRdb derives one entry per CDR3 protein from the 5' RACE reads, leaving out DNA. The sample table sets out 210,000 or so distinct CDR3 sequences. Source material: blood. The chain uses TRBV5-1 and TRBJ1-5. The receptor was isolated from a human donor with ulcerative colitis or Crohn's disease, or a healthy co-twin of an affected twin (not recorded which). The CDR3 is CASSVPARPEIFNQPQHF.